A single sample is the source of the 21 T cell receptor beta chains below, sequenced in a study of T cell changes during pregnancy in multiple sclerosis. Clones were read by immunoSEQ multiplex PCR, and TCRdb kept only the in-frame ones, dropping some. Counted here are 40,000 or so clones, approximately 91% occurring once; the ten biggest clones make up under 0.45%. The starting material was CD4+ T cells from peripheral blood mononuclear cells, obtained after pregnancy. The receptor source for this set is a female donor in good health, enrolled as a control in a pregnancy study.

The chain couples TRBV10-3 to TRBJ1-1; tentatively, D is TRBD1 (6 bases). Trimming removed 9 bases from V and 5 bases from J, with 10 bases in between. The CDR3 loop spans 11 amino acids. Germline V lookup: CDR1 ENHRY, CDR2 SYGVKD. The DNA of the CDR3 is TGTGCCATGAGCCAGGGGACTGAAGCTTTCTTT. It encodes CAMSQGTEAFF.

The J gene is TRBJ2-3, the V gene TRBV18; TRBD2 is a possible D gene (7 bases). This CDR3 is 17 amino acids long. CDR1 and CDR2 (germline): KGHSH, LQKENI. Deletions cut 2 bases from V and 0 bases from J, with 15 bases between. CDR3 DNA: TGTGCCAGCTCACCAGCTCGGGGGGCCCATAGCACAGATACGCAGTATTTT. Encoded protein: CASSPARGAHSTDTQYF. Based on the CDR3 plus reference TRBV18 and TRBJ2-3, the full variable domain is NAGVMQNPRHLVRRRGQEARLRCSPMKGHSHVYWYRQLPEEGLKFMVYLQKENIIDESGMPKERFSAEFPKEGPSILRIQQVVRGDSAAYFCASSPARGAHSTDTQYFGPGTRLTVL.

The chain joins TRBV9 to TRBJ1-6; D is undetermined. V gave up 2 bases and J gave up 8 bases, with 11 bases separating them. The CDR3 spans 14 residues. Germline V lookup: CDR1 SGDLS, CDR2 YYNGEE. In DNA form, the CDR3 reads TGTGCCAGCAGCGTGAGGGTTTTCGATTCACCCCTCCACTTT. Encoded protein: CASSVRVFDSPLHF.

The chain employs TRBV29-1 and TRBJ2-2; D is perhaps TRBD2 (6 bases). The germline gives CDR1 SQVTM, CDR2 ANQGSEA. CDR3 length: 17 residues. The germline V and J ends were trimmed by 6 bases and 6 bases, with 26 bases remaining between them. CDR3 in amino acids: CSVGHPGSGLRAGELFF. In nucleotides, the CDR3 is TGCAGCGTCGGACACCCTGGGTCGGGACTGCGCGCCGGGGAGCTGTTTTTT.

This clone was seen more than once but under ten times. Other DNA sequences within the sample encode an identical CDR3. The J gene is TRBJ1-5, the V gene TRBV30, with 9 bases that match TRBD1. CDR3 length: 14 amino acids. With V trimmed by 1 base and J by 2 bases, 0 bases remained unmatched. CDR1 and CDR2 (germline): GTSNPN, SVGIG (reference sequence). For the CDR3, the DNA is TGTGCCTGGAGTGGGACAGGGGGCAATCAGCCCCAGCATTTT. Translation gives CAWSGTGGNQPQHF.

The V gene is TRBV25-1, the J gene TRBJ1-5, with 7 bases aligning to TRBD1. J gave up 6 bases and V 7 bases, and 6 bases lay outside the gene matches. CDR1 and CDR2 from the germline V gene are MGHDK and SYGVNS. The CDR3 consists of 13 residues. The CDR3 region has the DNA TGTGCCAGCATAGAGGGGGCTGGTCAGCCCCAGCATTTT. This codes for CASIEGAGQPQHF.

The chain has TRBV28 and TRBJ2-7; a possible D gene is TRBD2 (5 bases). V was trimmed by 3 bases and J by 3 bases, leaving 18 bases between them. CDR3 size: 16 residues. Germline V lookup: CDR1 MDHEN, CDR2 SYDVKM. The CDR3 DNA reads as TGTGCCAGCAGTTTTTCCCATCTGGCGGGTAGCTACGAGCAGTACTTC. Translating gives CASSFSHLAGSYEQYF.

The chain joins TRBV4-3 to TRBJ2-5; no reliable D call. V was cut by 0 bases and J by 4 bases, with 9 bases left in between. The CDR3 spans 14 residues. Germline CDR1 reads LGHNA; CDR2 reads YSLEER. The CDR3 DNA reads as TGCGCCAGCAGCCAAGAAGGCCGCGGAGAGACCCAGTACTTC. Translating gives CASSQEGRGETQYF.

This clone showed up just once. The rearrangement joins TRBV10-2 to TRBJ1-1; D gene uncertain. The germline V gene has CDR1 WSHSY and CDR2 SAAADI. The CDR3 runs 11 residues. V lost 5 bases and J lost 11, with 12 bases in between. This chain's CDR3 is CASSPGGHAFF. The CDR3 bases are TGCGCCAGCAGTCCGGGAGGCCATGCTTTCTTT.

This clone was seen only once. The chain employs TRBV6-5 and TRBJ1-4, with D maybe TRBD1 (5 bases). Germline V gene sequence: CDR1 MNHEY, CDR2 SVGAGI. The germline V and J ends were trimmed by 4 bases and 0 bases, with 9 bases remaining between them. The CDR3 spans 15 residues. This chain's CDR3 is CASSSGQATNEKLFF. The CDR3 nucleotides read TGTGCCAGCAGTTCTGGACAAGCAACTAATGAAAAACTGTTTTTT.

The CDR3 DNA reads TGTGCCAGCAGTCAAGGGGGACAGCCGAAGCGGTACTTC. It codes for CASSQGGQPKRYF. The chain recombines TRBV27 with TRBJ2-7; the match to TRBD1 covers 7 bases. From germline, CDR1 is MNHEY and CDR2 SMNVEV (reference sequence). This CDR3 has 13 residues. Losses at the gene ends were 5 bases for V and 12 bases for J; bases not matched to a gene: 13.

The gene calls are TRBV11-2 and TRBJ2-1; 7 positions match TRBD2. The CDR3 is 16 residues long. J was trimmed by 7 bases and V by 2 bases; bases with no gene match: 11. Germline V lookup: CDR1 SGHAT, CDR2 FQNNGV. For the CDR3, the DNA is TGTGCCAGCAGCTTAAACCCGGGAGGTCTGGGGAATGAGCAGTTCTTC. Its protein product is CASSLNPGGLGNEQFF.

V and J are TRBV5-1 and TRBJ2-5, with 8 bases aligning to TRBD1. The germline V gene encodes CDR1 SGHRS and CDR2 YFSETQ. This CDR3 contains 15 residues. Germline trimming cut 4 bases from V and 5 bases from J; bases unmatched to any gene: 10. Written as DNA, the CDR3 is TGCGCCAGCAGCAAGGACAGGGATATTACTGAGACCCAGTACTTC. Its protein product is CASSKDRDITETQYF.

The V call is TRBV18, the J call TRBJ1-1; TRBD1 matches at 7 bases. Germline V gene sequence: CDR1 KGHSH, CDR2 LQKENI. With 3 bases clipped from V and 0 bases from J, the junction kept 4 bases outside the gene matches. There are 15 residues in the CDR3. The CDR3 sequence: CASSPGRGMNTEAFF. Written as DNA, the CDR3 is TGTGCCAGCTCACCGGGCAGGGGGATGAACACTGAAGCTTTCTTT.

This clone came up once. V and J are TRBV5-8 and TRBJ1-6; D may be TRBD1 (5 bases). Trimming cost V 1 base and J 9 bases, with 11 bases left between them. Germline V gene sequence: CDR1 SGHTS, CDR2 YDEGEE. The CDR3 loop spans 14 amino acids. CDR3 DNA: TGTGCCAGCAGCTTGAATAGGGGTGGTTCACCCCTCCACTTT. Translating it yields CASSLNRGGSPLHF.

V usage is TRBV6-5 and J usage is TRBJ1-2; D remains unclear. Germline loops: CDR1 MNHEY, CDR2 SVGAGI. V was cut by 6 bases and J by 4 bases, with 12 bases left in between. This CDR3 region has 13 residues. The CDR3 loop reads CASRLPGSYGYTF. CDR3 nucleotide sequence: TGTGCCAGCAGGTTGCCCGGGAGCTATGGCTACACCTTC.

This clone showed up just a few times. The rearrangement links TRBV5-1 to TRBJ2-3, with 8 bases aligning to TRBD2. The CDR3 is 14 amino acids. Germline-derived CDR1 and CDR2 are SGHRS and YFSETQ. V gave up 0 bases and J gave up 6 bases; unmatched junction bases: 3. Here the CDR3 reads CASSLGLAWDTQYF. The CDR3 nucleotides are TGCGCCAGCAGCTTGGGACTAGCGTGGGATACGCAGTATTTT. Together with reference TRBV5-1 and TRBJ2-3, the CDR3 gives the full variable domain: KAGVTQTPRYLIKTRGQQVTLSCSPISGHRSVSWYQQTPGQGLQFLFEYFSETQRNKGNFPGRFSGRQFSNSRSEMNVSTLELGDSALYLCASSLGLAWDTQYFGPGTRLTVL.

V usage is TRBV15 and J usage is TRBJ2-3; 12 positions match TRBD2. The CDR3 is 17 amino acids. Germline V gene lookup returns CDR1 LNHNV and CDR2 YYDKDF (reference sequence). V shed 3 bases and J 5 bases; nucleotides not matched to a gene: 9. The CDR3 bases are TGTGCCACCAGCAGGGACCCTAGCGGGGGGGCCCAAGATACGCAGTATTTT. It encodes CATSRDPSGGAQDTQYF.

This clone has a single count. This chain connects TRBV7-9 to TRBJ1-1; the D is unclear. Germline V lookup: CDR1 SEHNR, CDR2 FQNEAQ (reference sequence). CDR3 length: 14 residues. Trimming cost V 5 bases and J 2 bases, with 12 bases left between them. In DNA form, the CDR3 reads TGTGCCAGCAGCCGAGAGGGCTCCAACACTGAAGCTTTCTTT. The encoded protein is CASSREGSNTEAFF.

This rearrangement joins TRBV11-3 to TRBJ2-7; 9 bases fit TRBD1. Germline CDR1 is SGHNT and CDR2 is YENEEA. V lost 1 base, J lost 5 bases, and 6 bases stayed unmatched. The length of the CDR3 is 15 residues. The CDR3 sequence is CASSLAGQGMHEQYF. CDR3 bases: TGTGCCAGCAGCTTAGCGGGACAGGGAATGCACGAGCAGTACTTC.

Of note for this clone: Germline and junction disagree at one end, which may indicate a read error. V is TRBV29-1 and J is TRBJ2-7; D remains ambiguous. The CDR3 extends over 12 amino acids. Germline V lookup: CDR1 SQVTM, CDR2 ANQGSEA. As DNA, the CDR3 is TGCAGCGTTCAAGAGACGGGCTACGAGCAGTACTTC. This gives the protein CSVQETGYEQYF.